This note documents a single T cell receptor (beta chain) sequence. Its antigen is as yet unknown. Trimming pared 4 bases from V and 3 bases from J, leaving 7 bases between. The CDR3 covers 12 residues. In germline, CDR1 is GTSNPN, CDR2 SVGIG (reference sequence). The sample comes from a study of CD8+ T cells in alopecia areata. The wider study: The drug, oral tofacitinib, was given to treated patients at 5 to 10 mg twice daily. Once tofacitinib had been taken for 6 to 18 months, 6 months off drug followed.

RNA, once extracted, was reverse transcribed into cDNA for use as the sequencing template. Clones were sequenced by immunoSEQ multiplex PCR, and TCRdb holds only the in-frame ones, with some missing. The sample lists about 98,000 clones, less than 50% occurring once. Study results and caveats: In lesional scalp, particularly from alopecia totalis/universalis, clonality was higher than in normal scalp.

The clonotype comes from a human donor with alopecia areata. Material for sequencing was CD4+ T cells sorted from blood. J is TRBJ1-5 and V is TRBV30; a possible D gene is TRBD1 (6 bases). CDR3 residues: CAWNRDNQPQHF. DNA of the CDR3: TGTGCCTGGAACAGGGACAATCAGCCCCAGCATTTT.